This T cell receptor (beta chain) was identified in a study of blood T cells in healthy people across ages. Study results and caveats: Donor CMV status was unknown, possibly confounding expanded clonotype changes. Naive T cell percentage showed a strong correlation with the diversity of TCR beta.

Primed by a sample-barcoded 5' primer and a J-beta primer mix, a second PCR proceeded for 7 to 11 cycles. Via MiXCR, TCRdb re-called the 5' RACE reads, giving one row per CDR3 protein. The data show some 1,800,000 distinct CDR3 sequences, around 40% seen once. Notes on this clonotype: Its antigen remains unknown.

The sequence was obtained from a human donor in good health. The sequenced material came from blood.

For the CDR3, the DNA is TGTGCCAGCGGGCCGACCGGGGGGGCAGGTCAGCCCCAGCATTTT. It codes for CASGPTGGAGQPQHF. The rearrangement links TRBV12-3 or TRBV12-4 to TRBJ1-5; D perhaps matches TRBD1 (6 bases). With 8 bases removed from V and 6 bases from J, the gap between germline ends came to 20 bases. The CDR3 totals 15 residues.